This entry is about one T cell receptor (beta chain). This CDR3 is built from 15 residues. Germline V CDR1 and CDR2: SGHNT, YYREEE (reference sequence). Germline trimming cut 3 bases from V and 6 bases from J; bases unmatched to any gene: 7. The data are from a study of shared T cell receptors in the human thymus. Sequencing was performed with immunoSEQ multiplex PCR; in TCRdb, only in-frame clones are kept and a portion is missing. Among approximately 660,000 clones, roughly 88% were seen once, and the ten largest hold 0.0085% to 0.012%. These data also formed part of another study, on human thymus T cells. That publication notes: Thymus was obtained from resections taken during corrective heart surgery. Unrelated individuals had highly overlapping thymic repertoires, as reported in related research.

Source material: thymocytes. This sequence joins TRBV5-4 and TRBJ2-7, with TRBD2 matching 12 bases. The receptor was derived from a boy under three years old with a congenital heart defect. The CDR3 protein is CASSSPGTSGPEQYF. The DNA of the CDR3 is TGTGCCAGCAGCTCCCCCGGGACTAGCGGGCCCGAGCAGTACTTC.